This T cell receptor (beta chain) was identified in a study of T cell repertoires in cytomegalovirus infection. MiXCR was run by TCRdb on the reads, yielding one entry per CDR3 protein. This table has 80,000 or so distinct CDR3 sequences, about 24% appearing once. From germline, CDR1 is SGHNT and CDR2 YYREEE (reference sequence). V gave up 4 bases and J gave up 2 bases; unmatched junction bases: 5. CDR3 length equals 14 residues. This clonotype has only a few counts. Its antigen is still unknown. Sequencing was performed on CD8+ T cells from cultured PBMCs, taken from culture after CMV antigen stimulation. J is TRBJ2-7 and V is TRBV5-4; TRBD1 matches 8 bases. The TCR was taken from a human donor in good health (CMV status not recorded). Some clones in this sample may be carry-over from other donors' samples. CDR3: CASSGDRTPYEQYF. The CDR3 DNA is TGTGCCAGCAGCGGGGACAGGACACCCTACGAGCAGTACTTC.